The text below deals with one TCR beta chain. No cognate antigen has been identified for it. Per-base qualities were not stored, and no clone one base away is much larger. The library was generated by PCR. Sequencing relied on an Illumina HiSeq 4000. High-throughput sequencing was used to profile the TCR beta-chain CDR3 region of every patient. For the original study's pipeline: A classifier to discriminate distant-metastatic papillary thyroid cancer patients was built from CDR3 differences across clinicopathological groups. Repertoire diversity was assessed with the Shannon index, and tumor-blood repertoire similarity with the Morisita-Horn index. In TCRdb, the public reads were trimmed at Q25 with fastp and aligned with MiXCR, with productive beta chains retained. The V and J calls were not made by the authors but by TCRdb's processing. The sample table shows roughly 20,000 clones, and 35% to 40% are seen once. The ten largest clones add up to about 25% of the sample.

The entry originates in a study of metastatic and nonmetastatic thyroid tumors (TCRdb year 2020). About the study as a whole: The researchers compared repertoires between peripheral blood samples and tumor or nodule tissue samples from patients with malignant or benign thyroid disease.

On the study overall, not on this receptor specifically: TCR beta diversity was reported as significantly higher in malignant tumors than in benign nodules, in both blood and tumor samples.

V is pared back by 0 bases and J by 6 bases, with 9 bases lying between the germline termini. Reading from cysteine to phenylalanine, the CDR3 counts 14 amino acids. Only the CDR3 DNA is retained, 42 bases long and in frame from the first base. CDR1 and CDR2 are read off the germline V gene as SGHAT and FQNNGV. No treatment had been received by any patient before thyroid surgery. The study retrospectively analysed patient clinical samples collected from about 2012 to 2018 using T-cell receptor beta sequencing. The sequenced sample consisted of tumor tissue. This TCR was sampled from a female donor with papillary thyroid cancer or a benign thyroid nodule (not recorded which). Some clones in this sample may be carry-over from other donors' samples. The sequence links TRBV11-2 to TRBJ2-1; a confident D gene designation cannot be given. For the CDR3, the sequence is CASSLDPRANEQFF. The DNA reads as follows: TGTGCCAGCAGCTTAGACCCTAGAGCCAATGAGCAGTTCTTC.